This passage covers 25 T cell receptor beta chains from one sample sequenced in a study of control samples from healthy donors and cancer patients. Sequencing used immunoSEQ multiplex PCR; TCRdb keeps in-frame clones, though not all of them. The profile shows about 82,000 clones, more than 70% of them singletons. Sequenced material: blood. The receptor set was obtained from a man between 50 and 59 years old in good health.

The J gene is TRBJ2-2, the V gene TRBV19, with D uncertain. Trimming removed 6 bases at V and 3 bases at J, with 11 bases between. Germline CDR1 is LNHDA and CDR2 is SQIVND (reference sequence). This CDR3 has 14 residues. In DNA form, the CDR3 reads TGTGCCAGTAGCCTTCAGTCACACACCGGGGAGCTGTTTTTT. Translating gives CASSLQSHTGELFF. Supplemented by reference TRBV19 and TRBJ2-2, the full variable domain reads DGGITQSPKYLFRKEGQNVTLSCEQNLNHDAMYWYRQDPGQGLRLIYYSQIVNDFQKGDIAEGYSVSREKKESFPLTVTSAQKNPTAFYLCASSLQSHTGELFFGEGSRLTVL.

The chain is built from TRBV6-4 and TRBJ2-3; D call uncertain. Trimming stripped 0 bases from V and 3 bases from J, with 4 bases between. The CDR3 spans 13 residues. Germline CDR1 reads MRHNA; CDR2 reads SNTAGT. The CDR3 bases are TGTGCCAGCAGTGACTCCGAGACAGATACGCAGTATTTT. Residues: CASSDSETDTQYF.

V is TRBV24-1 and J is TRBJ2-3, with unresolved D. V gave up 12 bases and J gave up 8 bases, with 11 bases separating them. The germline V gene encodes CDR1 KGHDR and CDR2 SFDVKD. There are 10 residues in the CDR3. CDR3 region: CAPTRGTQYF. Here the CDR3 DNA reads TGTGCCCCGACAAGAGGTACGCAGTATTTT.

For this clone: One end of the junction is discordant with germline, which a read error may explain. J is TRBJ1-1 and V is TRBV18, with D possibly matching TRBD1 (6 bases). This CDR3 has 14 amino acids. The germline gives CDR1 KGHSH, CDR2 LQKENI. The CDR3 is CASSPPGNGQTRIF. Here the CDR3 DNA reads TGTGCCAGCTCACCACCCGGAAACGGACAGACGCGTATCTTT.

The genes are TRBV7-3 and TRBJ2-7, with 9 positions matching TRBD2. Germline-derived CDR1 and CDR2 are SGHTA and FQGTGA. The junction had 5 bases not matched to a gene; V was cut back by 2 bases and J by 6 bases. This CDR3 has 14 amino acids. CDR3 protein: CASSLAGGQGEQYF. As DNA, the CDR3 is TGTGCCAGCAGCTTAGCGGGAGGGCAGGGCGAGCAGTACTTC.

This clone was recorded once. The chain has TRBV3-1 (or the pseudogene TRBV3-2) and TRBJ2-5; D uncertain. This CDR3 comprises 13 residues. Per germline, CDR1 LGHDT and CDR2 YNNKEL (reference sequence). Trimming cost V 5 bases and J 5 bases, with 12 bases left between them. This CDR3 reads CASSYRLGETQYF. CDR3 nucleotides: TGTGCCAGCAGCTATAGATTGGGGGAGACCCAGTACTTC.

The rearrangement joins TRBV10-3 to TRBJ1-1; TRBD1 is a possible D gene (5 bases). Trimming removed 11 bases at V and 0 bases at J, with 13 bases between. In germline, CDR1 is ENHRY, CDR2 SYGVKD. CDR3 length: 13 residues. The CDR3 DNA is TGTGCCTTCCAGGGACGGCTGAACACTGAAGCTTTCTTT. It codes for CAFQGRLNTEAFF.

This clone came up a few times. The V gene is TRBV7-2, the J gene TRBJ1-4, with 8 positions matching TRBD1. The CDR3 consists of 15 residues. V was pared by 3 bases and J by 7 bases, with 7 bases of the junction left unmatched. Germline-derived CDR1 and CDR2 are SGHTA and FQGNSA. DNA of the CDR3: TGTGCCAGCAGCTTTTACAGGGGGGAGGGTGAAAAACTGTTTTTT. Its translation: CASSFYRGEGEKLFF.

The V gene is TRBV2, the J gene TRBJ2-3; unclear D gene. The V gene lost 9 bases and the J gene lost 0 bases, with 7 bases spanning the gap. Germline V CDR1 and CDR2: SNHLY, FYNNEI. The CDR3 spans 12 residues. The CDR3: CASSLSTDTQYF. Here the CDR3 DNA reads TGTGCCAGTTCACTTAGCACAGATACGCAGTATTTT. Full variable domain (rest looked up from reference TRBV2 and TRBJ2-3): EPEVTQTPSHQVTQMGQEVILRCVPISNHLYFYWYRQILGQKVEFLVSFYNNEISEKSEIFDDQFSVERPDGSNFTLKIRSTKLEDSAMYFCASSLSTDTQYFGPGTRLTVL.

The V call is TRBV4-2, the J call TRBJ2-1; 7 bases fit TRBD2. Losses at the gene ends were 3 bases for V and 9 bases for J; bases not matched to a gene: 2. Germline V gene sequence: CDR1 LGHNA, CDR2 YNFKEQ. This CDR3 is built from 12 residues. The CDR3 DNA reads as TGTGCCAGCAGCCAGGGGGGGGGTGAGCAGTTCTTC. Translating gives CASSQGGGEQFF.

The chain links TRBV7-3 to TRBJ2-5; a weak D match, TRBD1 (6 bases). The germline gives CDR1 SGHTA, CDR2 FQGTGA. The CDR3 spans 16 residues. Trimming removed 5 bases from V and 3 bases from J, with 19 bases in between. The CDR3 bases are TGTGCCAGCAGCAAATTGGGACATCCTACCGAAGAGACCCAGTACTTC. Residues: CASSKLGHPTEETQYF.

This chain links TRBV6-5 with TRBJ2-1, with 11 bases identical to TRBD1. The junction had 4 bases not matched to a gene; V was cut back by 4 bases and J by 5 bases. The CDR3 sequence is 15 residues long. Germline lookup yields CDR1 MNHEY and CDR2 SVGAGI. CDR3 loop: CASSWDRGKNNEQFF. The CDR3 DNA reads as TGTGCCAGCAGTTGGGACAGGGGGAAAAACAATGAGCAGTTCTTC.

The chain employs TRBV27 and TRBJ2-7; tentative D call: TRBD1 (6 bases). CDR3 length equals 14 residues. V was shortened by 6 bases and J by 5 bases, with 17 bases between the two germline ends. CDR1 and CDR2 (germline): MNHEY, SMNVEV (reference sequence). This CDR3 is CASRPLGARDEQYF. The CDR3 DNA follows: TGTGCCAGCAGACCCCTGGGGGCCAGGGACGAGCAGTACTTC.

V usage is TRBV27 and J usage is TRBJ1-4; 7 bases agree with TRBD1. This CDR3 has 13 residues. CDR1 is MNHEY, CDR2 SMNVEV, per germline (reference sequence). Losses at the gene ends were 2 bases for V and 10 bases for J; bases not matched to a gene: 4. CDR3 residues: CASSLRDSRKLFF. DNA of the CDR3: TGTGCCAGCAGTTTAAGGGACAGCCGAAAACTGTTTTTT.

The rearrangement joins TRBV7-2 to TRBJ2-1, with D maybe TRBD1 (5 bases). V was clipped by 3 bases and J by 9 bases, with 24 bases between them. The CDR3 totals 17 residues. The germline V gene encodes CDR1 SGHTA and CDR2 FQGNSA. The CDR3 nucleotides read TGTGCCAGCAGCTTGACCGGGCTAGGGGTTCCAGTGGGTGAGCAGTTCTTC. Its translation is CASSLTGLGVPVGEQFF.

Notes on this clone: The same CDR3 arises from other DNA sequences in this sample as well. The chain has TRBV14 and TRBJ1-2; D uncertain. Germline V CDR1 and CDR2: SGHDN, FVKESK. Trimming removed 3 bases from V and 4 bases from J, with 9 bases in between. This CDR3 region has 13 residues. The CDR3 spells CASSHGPSYGYTF. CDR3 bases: TGTGCCAGCAGCCACGGTCCGAGCTATGGCTACACCTTC.

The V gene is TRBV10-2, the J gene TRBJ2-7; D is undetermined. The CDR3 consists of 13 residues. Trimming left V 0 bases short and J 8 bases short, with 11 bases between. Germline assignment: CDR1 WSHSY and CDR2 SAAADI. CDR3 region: CASSESLGNKQYV. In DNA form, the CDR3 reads TGCGCCAGCAGTGAGTCCCTAGGGAATAAGCAGTACGTC.

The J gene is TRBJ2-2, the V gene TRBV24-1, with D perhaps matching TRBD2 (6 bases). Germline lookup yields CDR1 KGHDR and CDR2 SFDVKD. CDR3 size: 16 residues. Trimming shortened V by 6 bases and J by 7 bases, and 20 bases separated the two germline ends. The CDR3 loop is CATSNSGLAEGGELFF. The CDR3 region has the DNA TGTGCCACCAGTAACTCGGGACTGGCCGAAGGCGGGGAGCTGTTTTTT.

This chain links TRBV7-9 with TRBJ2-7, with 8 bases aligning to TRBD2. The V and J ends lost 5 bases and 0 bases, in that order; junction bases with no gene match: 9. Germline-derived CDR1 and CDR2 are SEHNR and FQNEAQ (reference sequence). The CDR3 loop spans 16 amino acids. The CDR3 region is CASSLYGSGSSYEQYF. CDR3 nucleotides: TGTGCCAGCAGCCTCTATGGGAGCGGGAGCTCCTACGAGCAGTACTTC.

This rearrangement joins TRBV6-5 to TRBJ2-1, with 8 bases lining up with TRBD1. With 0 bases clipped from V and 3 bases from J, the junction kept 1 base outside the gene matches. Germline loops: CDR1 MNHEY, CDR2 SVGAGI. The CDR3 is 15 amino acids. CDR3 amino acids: CASSYSDRDYNEQFF. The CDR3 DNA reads TGTGCCAGCAGTTACTCGGACAGGGACTACAATGAGCAGTTCTTC.

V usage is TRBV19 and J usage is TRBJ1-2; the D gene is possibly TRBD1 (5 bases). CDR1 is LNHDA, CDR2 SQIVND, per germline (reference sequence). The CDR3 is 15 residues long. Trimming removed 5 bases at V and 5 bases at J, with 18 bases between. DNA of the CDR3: TGTGCCAGTAGTCCAGGGACGGTTAATATTTATGGCTACACCTTC. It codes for CASSPGTVNIYGYTF.

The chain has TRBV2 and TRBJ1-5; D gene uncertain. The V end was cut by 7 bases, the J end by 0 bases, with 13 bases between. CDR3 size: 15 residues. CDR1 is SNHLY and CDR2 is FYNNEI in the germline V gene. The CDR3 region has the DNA TGTGCCAGCAACAGATGGGGTACTAGCAATCAGCCCCAGCATTTT. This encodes CASNRWGTSNQPQHF.

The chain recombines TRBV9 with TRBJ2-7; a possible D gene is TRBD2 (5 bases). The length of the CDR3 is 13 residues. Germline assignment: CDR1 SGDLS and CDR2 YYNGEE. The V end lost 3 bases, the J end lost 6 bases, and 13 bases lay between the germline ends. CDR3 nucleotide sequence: TGTGCCAGCAGCGCGGGGTCCTCGGGCGAGCAGTACGTC. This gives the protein CASSAGSSGEQYV.

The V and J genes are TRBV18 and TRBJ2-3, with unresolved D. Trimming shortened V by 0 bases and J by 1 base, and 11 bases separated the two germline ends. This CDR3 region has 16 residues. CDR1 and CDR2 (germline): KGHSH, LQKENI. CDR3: CASSPPGSVGTDTQYF. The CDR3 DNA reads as TGTGCCAGCTCACCACCAGGGTCGGTAGGCACAGATACGCAGTATTTT. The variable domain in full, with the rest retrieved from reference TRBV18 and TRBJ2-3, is NAGVMQNPRHLVRRRGQEARLRCSPMKGHSHVYWYRQLPEEGLKFMVYLQKENIIDESGMPKERFSAEFPKEGPSILRIQQVVRGDSAAYFCASSPPGSVGTDTQYFGPGTRLTVL.

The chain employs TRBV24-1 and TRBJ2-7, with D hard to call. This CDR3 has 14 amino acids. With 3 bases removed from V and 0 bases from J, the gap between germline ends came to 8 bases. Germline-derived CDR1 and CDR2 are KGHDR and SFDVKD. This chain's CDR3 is CATSDIGNSYEQYF. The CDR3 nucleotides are TGTGCCACCAGTGATATTGGAAACTCCTACGAGCAGTACTTC.